The clone carrying this TCR beta chain was found once. Its antigen is unidentified. These data originate in a study of shared clonotypes between healthy human individuals. The study, taken as a whole, reports: In contrast to clonotypes shared by all four donors, non-shared clonotypes had lower generation probabilities.

V dropped 11 bases and J dropped 8; count of bases not matched to a gene: 8. The CDR3 consists of 12 residues. CDR1 is ENHRY and CDR2 is SYGVKD in the germline V gene. Sequencing used immunoSEQ multiplex PCR; TCRdb keeps in-frame clones, though not all of them. The sample has about 510,000 clones; about 96% are singletons. The rearrangement joins TRBV10-3 to TRBJ1-4, with TRBD1 matching over 7 bases. This TCR came from a young woman in good health. Material for sequencing was naive CD4+ T cells sorted from blood. Sample subset: CD45RA+ positively selected. This CDR3 is CAVGQDGEKLFF. CDR3 DNA sequence: TGTGCCGTTGGACAGGACGGGGAAAAACTGTTTTTT.